Listed here are 25 T cell receptor beta chains from one sample, sequenced in a study of T cells in Graves' hyperthyroidism and ophthalmopathy. Amplified TCR beta CDR3 regions came from RNA transcripts. HTBI primers drove first-round RT-PCR of the TCR CDR3. TCRdb re-called the multiplex PCR reads through MiXCR, storing one row per CDR3 protein. Altogether about 290,000 distinct CDR3 sequences are present, approximately 17% being singletons, with the ten largest covering around a third. Sample: blood. Receptor source: a young man with Graves' hyperthyroidism.

This rearrangement joins TRBV3-1 to TRBJ1-1; no definite D call. Germline assignment: CDR1 LGHDT and CDR2 YNNKEL (reference sequence). The CDR3 loop spans 14 amino acids. Trimming stripped 6 bases from V and 2 bases from J, with 13 bases between. This CDR3 reads CASSGSRANTEAFF. As DNA, the CDR3 is TGTGCCAGCAGTGGGTCTAGGGCAAACACTGAAGCTTTCTTT.

This clonotype was counted between two and nine times. The V and J genes are TRBV5-6 and TRBJ2-7; D is possibly TRBD1 or TRBD2 (5 bases each). Germline-derived CDR1 and CDR2 are SGHDT and YYEEEE. Trimming shortened V by 3 bases and J by 3 bases, and 10 bases separated the two germline ends. The CDR3 loop spans 13 amino acids. The CDR3 loop is CASSSGTHYEQYF. The CDR3 bases are TGTGCCAGCAGCTCCGGGACCCACTACGAGCAGTACTTC.

There are a few counts of this clonotype. This chain links TRBV11-2 with TRBJ2-7, with TRBD2 identical over 8 bases. Germline-derived CDR1 and CDR2 are SGHAT and FQNNGV. Germline trimming cut 2 bases from V and 4 bases from J; bases unmatched to any gene: 13. The CDR3 loop spans 17 amino acids. DNA of the CDR3: TGTGCCAGCAGCTTAACCCCGGGACTAGGACCCACTTACGAGCAGTACTTC. Residues: CASSLTPGLGPTYEQYF.

This clonotype was seen more than once but under ten times. In DNA form, the CDR3 reads TGTGCCAGTAGTGTCGCGGACAGGGGAAACATTCAGTACTTC. This encodes CASSVADRGNIQYF. This chain connects TRBV19 to TRBJ2-4; TRBD1 aligns across 9 bases. The length of the CDR3 is 14 residues. Germline CDR1 and CDR2: LNHDA and SQIVND (reference sequence). The ends lost 5 bases at V and 6 bases at J; junction bases unmatched: 5.

The chain carries TRBV5-5 and TRBJ1-2; a weak D match, TRBD1 (5 bases). V lost 0 bases, J lost 13 bases, and 19 bases lay in between. Per germline, CDR1 SGHKS and CDR2 YYEKEE (reference sequence). The CDR3 runs 14 residues. Written as DNA, the CDR3 is TGTGCCAGCAGCTTGGCTGGGACCCCTGGAGGTGGCACCTTC. It codes for CASSLAGTPGGGTF.

The V gene is TRBV7-2, the J gene TRBJ2-7; 10 nucleotides match TRBD2. There are 15 residues in the CDR3. Germline V lookup: CDR1 SGHTA, CDR2 FQGNSA. The J segment lost 6 bases and the V segment lost 6 bases, leaving 11 bases of the junction unmatched. The chain's CDR3 is CASRGSSSGSSEQYF. The CDR3 DNA sequence: TGTGCCAGCAGAGGGAGTTCTAGCGGGAGTTCCGAGCAGTACTTC. The full variable domain, rest sourced from reference TRBV7-2 and TRBJ2-7, is GAGVSQSPSNKVTEKGKDVELRCDPISGHTALYWYRQSLGQGLEFLIYFQGNSAPDKSGLPSDRFSAERTGGSVSTLTIQRTQQEDSAVYLCASRGSSSGSSEQYFGPGTRLTVT.

In this sample, this clonotype turned up many times. The chain has TRBV18 and TRBJ2-1, with unresolved D. The CDR3 runs to 17 residues. Germline V gives CDR1 KGHSH, CDR2 LQKENI. Trimming took 3 bases from V and 2 from J, leaving 17 bases between them. CDR3 sequence (DNA): TGTGCCAGCTCACCGTTACGGCAACTAAGGACCTACAATGAGCAGTTCTTC. As protein: CASSPLRQLRTYNEQFF.

CDR3: CASILEGKAFF. The DNA for the CDR3 is TGTGCCAGTATCTTGGAGGGAAAAGCTTTCTTT. The chain has TRBV19 and TRBJ1-1, with D hard to call. Germline CDR1 is LNHDA and CDR2 is SQIVND (reference sequence). The germline V and J ends were trimmed by 7 bases and 9 bases, with 12 bases remaining between them. The CDR3 is made up of 11 amino acids.

This clonotype was seen a few times. The chain combines TRBV5-6 with TRBJ1-1, with D possibly matching TRBD1 (5 bases). Germline V CDR1 and CDR2: SGHDT, YYEEEE. The CDR3 is 12 amino acids. V gave up 3 bases and J gave up 6 bases, with 9 bases separating them. The CDR3: CASSSPTAEAFF. CDR3 nucleotides: TGTGCCAGCAGCTCACCGACAGCTGAAGCTTTCTTT.

Only a few counts were recorded for this clonotype. The chain combines TRBV2 with TRBJ1-4, with a possible D match to TRBD1 (5 bases). There are 13 residues in the CDR3. CDR1 is SNHLY, CDR2 FYNNEI, per germline. V was shortened by 8 bases and J by 5 bases, with 12 bases between the two germline ends. The CDR3 DNA sequence: TGTGCCAGCGTGACAGCCAGAAATGAAAAACTGTTTTTT. Protein sequence: CASVTARNEKLFF.

This clonotype was recorded at least ten times. The chain has TRBV12-3 or TRBV12-4 and TRBJ2-7; weak D call: TRBD1 (7 bases). V lost 9 bases and J 1 base, leaving 13 bases between the germline ends. The CDR3 loop spans 13 amino acids. CDR3 sequence: CASAGQNSYEQYF. CDR3 coding DNA: TGTGCCAGTGCGGGACAGAATTCCTACGAGCAGTACTTC.

The table lists this clonotype with many counts. This chain joins TRBV24-1 and TRBJ2-3, with 10 bases lining up with TRBD2. There are 15 residues in the CDR3. From germline, CDR1 is KGHDR and CDR2 SFDVKD. The V and J ends lost 2 bases and 4 bases, in that order; junction bases with no gene match: 2. Here the CDR3 reads CATSDSGTSADTQYF. The CDR3 region has the DNA TGTGCCACCAGTGATTCCGGGACTAGCGCAGATACGCAGTATTTT.

Turning to this clonotype: The junction and the germline gene differ at one end; a read error may be behind it. This rearrangement joins TRBV27 to TRBJ2-1, with 7 bases identical to TRBD1. The CDR3 sequence is 15 residues long. In germline, CDR1 is MNHEY, CDR2 SMNVEV (reference sequence). The CDR3 coding sequence is TGTGCCAACAGTCCCCAGACAGGGCCCTACAATGAGCAGTTCTTC. This codes for CANSPQTGPYNEQFF.

This clonotype was recorded a few times. The J gene is TRBJ1-5, the V gene TRBV27, with D unclear. Germline lookup yields CDR1 MNHEY and CDR2 SMNVEV (reference sequence). Trimming pared 3 bases from V and 10 bases from J, leaving 13 bases between. The CDR3 extends over 13 amino acids. Here the CDR3 DNA reads TGTGCCAGCAGTTTGACGGTGTTGTTCCCCCAGCATTTT. It encodes CASSLTVLFPQHF.

As DNA, the CDR3 is TGTGCCAGCAGCCAAGACCCAGGGGGAAAGGGAAAACTGTTTTTT. It is translated as CASSQDPGGKGKLFF. This chain connects TRBV4-2 to TRBJ1-4; 7 positions agree with TRBD1. Looked up from germline, CDR1 is LGHNA and CDR2 is YNFKEQ. The CDR3 has 15 amino acids. Unmatched junction bases numbered 8, after V lost 0 bases and J lost 10 bases.

This clonotype occurred many times. The chain uses TRBV15 and TRBJ1-1, with 7 nucleotides matching TRBD1. This CDR3 comprises 14 residues. Germline V gene lookup returns CDR1 LNHNV and CDR2 YYDKDF (reference sequence). V was pared by 4 bases and J by 5 bases, with 7 bases of the junction left unmatched. The CDR3 DNA reads as TGTGCCACCAGCAAAATCAGGGGGAGGACTGAAGCTTTCTTT. Its translation is CATSKIRGRTEAFF.

The rearrangement links TRBV12-3 or TRBV12-4 to TRBJ1-2; TRBD1 might be the D (6 bases). V shed 6 bases and J shed 7 bases, with 21 bases lying between them. The CDR3 contains 15 residues. CDR3 nucleotides: TGTGCCAGCAGGCACAACTTACAGGGAGCGGGTGGCTACACCTTC. Protein: CASRHNLQGAGGYTF.

This clonotype was observed many times. The chain has TRBV7-2 and TRBJ2-7; 8 bases fit TRBD2. The CDR3 is made up of 16 amino acids. V lost 3 bases, J lost 4 bases, and 11 bases stayed unmatched. Germline V lookup: CDR1 SGHTA, CDR2 FQGNSA. Here the CDR3 reads CASSFNLGLAAYEQYF. The CDR3 region has the DNA TGTGCCAGCAGCTTCAACCTCGGACTAGCAGCATACGAGCAGTACTTC. The variable domain in full, completed from reference TRBV7-2 and TRBJ2-7, reads GAGVSQSPSNKVTEKGKDVELRCDPISGHTALYWYRQSLGQGLEFLIYFQGNSAPDKSGLPSDRFSAERTGGSVSTLTIQRTQQEDSAVYLCASSFNLGLAAYEQYFGPGTRLTVT.

This clonotype was observed a handful of times. The rearrangement uses TRBV18 and TRBJ2-7, with 8 bases fitting TRBD2. J was trimmed by 0 bases and V by 3 bases; bases with no gene match: 13. This CDR3 is 18 amino acids long. Germline lookup yields CDR1 KGHSH and CDR2 LQKENI. This CDR3 reads CASSPIGSLAESSYEQYF. The CDR3 DNA sequence: TGTGCCAGCTCACCCATCGGTTCACTAGCGGAGAGCTCCTACGAGCAGTACTTC.

This clonotype was observed a few times. The chain employs TRBV7-9 and TRBJ2-1, with 9 bases fitting TRBD2. Germline V gives CDR1 SEHNR, CDR2 FQNEAQ (reference sequence). V gave up 3 bases and J gave up 15 bases; unmatched junction bases: 6. The CDR3 loop spans 12 amino acids. The CDR3, as DNA: TGTGCCAGCAGCTTGGAAGGCGGGAGGGCGTTCTTC. As protein: CASSLEGGRAFF.

Many counts were recorded for this clonotype. The chain combines TRBV28 with TRBJ1-1; no reliable D call. In germline, CDR1 is MDHEN, CDR2 SYDVKM. The CDR3 is 14 residues long. Trimming pared 5 bases from V and 3 bases from J, leaving 13 bases between. CDR3 bases: TGTGCCAGCAGTGTCAGGTTTCAGCACACTGAAGCTTTCTTT. Amino acids: CASSVRFQHTEAFF.

The chain links TRBV19 to TRBJ2-2; D possibly corresponds to TRBD1 (6 bases). The germline gives CDR1 LNHDA, CDR2 SQIVND (reference sequence). The CDR3 contains 15 residues. Trimming left V 5 bases short and J 4 bases short, with 14 bases between. As DNA, the CDR3 is TGTGCCAGTAGTGCCCCGGGACAACGCACCGGGGAGCTGTTTTTT. Protein sequence: CASSAPGQRTGELFF. The full variable domain, in which reference TRBV19 and TRBJ2-2 provide the parts outside the CDR3, is DGGITQSPKYLFRKEGQNVTLSCEQNLNHDAMYWYRQDPGQGLRLIYYSQIVNDFQKGDIAEGYSVSREKKESFPLTVTSAQKNPTAFYLCASSAPGQRTGELFFGEGSRLTVL.

This clonotype was counted only a few times. The chain employs TRBV5-5 and TRBJ2-7; perhaps TRBD1 as D (6 bases). V lost 3 bases to trimming and J lost 6 bases, with 13 bases between them. The CDR3 is made up of 13 amino acids. Germline V gene sequence: CDR1 SGHKS, CDR2 YYEKEE (reference sequence). The CDR3 spells CASSWGTPGEQYF. The CDR3 DNA reads as TGTGCCAGCAGCTGGGGGACACCTGGCGAGCAGTACTTC.

Ten or more counts support this clonotype. The rearrangement links TRBV10-2 to TRBJ2-3, with D perhaps being TRBD1 or TRBD2 (5 bases each). This CDR3 spans 14 amino acids. From germline, CDR1 is WSHSY and CDR2 SAAADI. V lost 2 bases to trimming and J lost 3 bases, with 9 bases between them. The CDR3 DNA reads as TGCGCCAGCAGTGAGACAGAGGGGACAGATACGCAGTATTTT. It specifies CASSETEGTDTQYF.

This clonotype showed up many times. The chain combines TRBV6-5 with TRBJ1-2; D possibly corresponds to TRBD1 (5 bases). Trimming took off 7 bases at V and 7 bases at J, with 16 bases between the two ends. The CDR3 runs to 13 residues. Per the germline V gene, CDR1 is MNHEY and CDR2 is SVGAGI. The CDR3 coding sequence is TGTGCCAGCAACACCGCGCAGGGAGGTGGCTACACCTTC. Its translation is CASNTAQGGGYTF.